This passage covers 24 T cell receptor beta chains from one sample sequenced in a study of blood T cell repertoires in COVID-19 (dated by TCRdb to the early 2020s). Library creation used the immunoSEQ multiplex PCR assay. This is the immuneACCESS table as TCRdb keeps it, with only in-frame sequences that have V and J called. A part of the clones is gone; compared with another copy, unresolved V genes explain less than half, and the rest is unexplained. In all, the sample holds some 300,000 clones, and 80% to 90% of those were seen once. Clones ranked in the top ten supply 6.3% of the sample. Source material: peripheral blood. These receptors came from a woman aged 45 to 65 with COVID-19, enrolled during active disease.

The chain combines TRBV24-1 with TRBJ2-2; 12 positions match TRBD2. From germline, CDR1 is KGHDR and CDR2 SFDVKD. The CDR3 consists of 17 residues. The junction had 8 bases not matched to a gene; V was cut back by 4 bases and J by 6 bases. CDR3 sequence (DNA): TGTGCCACCAGTGACCGCGCTAGCGGGAGGGCCGCCGGGGAGCTGTTTTTT. The encoded protein is CATSDRASGRAAGELFF.

Note on this clone: Given a much more abundant clone one base away, this may be a read error. The chain links TRBV4-2 to TRBJ1-2; TRBD1 matches 8 bases. CDR3 length equals 19 residues. V gave up 5 bases and J gave up 8 bases; unmatched junction bases: 25. Germline V gene sequence: CDR1 LGHNA, CDR2 YNFKEQ. The CDR3 sequence is CASSTTYIKTGRGRGGYTF. In DNA form, the CDR3 reads TGTGCCAGCAGCACCACTTACATTAAAACGGGCAGGGGGCGGGGGGGCTACACCTTC.

V gene TRBV10-3 combines with J gene TRBJ2-7; the match to TRBD2 covers 8 bases. Per germline, CDR1 ENHRY and CDR2 SYGVKD. Trimming removed 10 bases from V and 3 bases from J; junction bases left unmatched: 5. This CDR3 region has 12 residues. For the CDR3, the DNA is TGTGCCACAGCGGGAGTTAACTACGAGCAGTACTTC. Its translation is CATAGVNYEQYF.

This clone was counted between two and nine times. The gene calls are TRBV6-2 or TRBV6-3 and TRBJ2-2; a possible D gene is TRBD2 (6 bases). This CDR3 comprises 16 residues. The V gene lost 5 bases and the J gene lost 0 bases, with 13 bases spanning the gap. Germline V gene sequence: CDR1 MNHEY, CDR2 SVGEGT. The CDR3 DNA reads TGTGCCAGCAGTCAACTGGGGGGAGCGAACACCGGGGAGCTGTTTTTT. Translation: CASSQLGGANTGELFF.

The rearrangement joins TRBV19 to TRBJ2-3, with 13 bases fitting TRBD2. This CDR3 region has 15 residues. In germline, CDR1 is LNHDA, CDR2 SQIVND (reference sequence). The junction had 2 bases not matched to a gene; V was cut back by 5 bases and J by 3 bases. CDR3 sequence (DNA): TGTGCCAGTAGTTTACTAGCGGGAGGGACAGATACGCAGTATTTT. It translates to CASSLLAGGTDTQYF. Variable domain in full (rest from reference TRBV19 and TRBJ2-3): DGGITQSPKYLFRKEGQNVTLSCEQNLNHDAMYWYRQDPGQGLRLIYYSQIVNDFQKGDIAEGYSVSREKKESFPLTVTSAQKNPTAFYLCASSLLAGGTDTQYFGPGTRLTVL.

The chain joins TRBV7-2 to TRBJ2-1; the D gene is possibly TRBD2 (6 bases). The CDR3 length is 13 residues. The V gene lost 4 bases and the J gene lost 10 bases, with 14 bases spanning the gap. Germline CDR1 SGHTA, CDR2 FQGNSA. This CDR3 is CASSSHGGGEQFF. CDR3 coding DNA: TGTGCCAGCAGCTCCCACGGGGGAGGAGAGCAGTTCTTC.

This chain joins TRBV30 and TRBJ1-4; no firm D call. This CDR3 has 14 residues. The germline gives CDR1 GTSNPN, CDR2 SVGIG (reference sequence). V lost 0 bases, J lost 8 bases, and 13 bases lay in between. CDR3 protein: CAWSVGRTGEKLFF. In nucleotides, the CDR3 is TGTGCCTGGAGTGTCGGACGGACGGGGGAAAAACTGTTTTTT.

The gene calls are TRBV4-1 and TRBJ1-5; 10 bases match TRBD1. The CDR3 is 16 residues long. Unmatched junction bases numbered 6, after V lost 4 bases and J lost 3 bases. Germline V lookup: CDR1 MGHRA, CDR2 YSYEKL. CDR3 loop: CASSPGTGATNQPQHF. The CDR3 nucleotides read TGCGCCAGCAGCCCTGGGACAGGGGCAACCAATCAGCCCCAGCATTTT.

This chain joins TRBV19 and TRBJ1-2; 8 bases match TRBD1. V shed 9 bases and J 0 bases; nucleotides not matched to a gene: 12. CDR1 and CDR2 (germline): LNHDA, SQIVND (reference sequence). This CDR3 spans 16 amino acids. The CDR3 loop is CASSPGDRISNYGYTF. CDR3 DNA: TGTGCCAGCTCTCCTGGGGACAGGATTTCTAACTATGGCTACACCTTC.

V usage is TRBV5-1 and J usage is TRBJ1-2; 7 nucleotides line up with TRBD1. Germline CDR1 SGHRS, CDR2 YFSETQ. With 4 bases clipped from V and 2 bases from J, the junction kept 8 bases outside the gene matches. This CDR3 contains 15 residues. CDR3 in amino acids: CASSGSYRGNYGYTF. CDR3 nucleotide sequence: TGCGCCAGCAGCGGGTCTTACAGGGGAAACTATGGCTACACCTTC. The complete variable domain, with remaining parts taken from reference TRBV5-1 and TRBJ1-2, reads KAGVTQTPRYLIKTRGQQVTLSCSPISGHRSVSWYQQTPGQGLQFLFEYFSETQRNKGNFPGRFSGRQFSNSRSEMNVSTLELGDSALYLCASSGSYRGNYGYTFGSGTRLTVV.

Regarding this clone: The same CDR3 also results from other DNA sequences found in this sample. The genes are TRBV5-1 and TRBJ2-7, with D possibly being TRBD1 (6 bases). This CDR3 region has 12 residues. The V gene's germline CDR1 is SGHRS and CDR2 YFSETQ. Trimming left V 3 bases short and J 3 bases short, with 7 bases between. The CDR3 here is CASSSDSYEQYF. Written as DNA, the CDR3 is TGCGCCAGCAGCTCGGACAGCTACGAGCAGTACTTC. Full variable domain (remainder filled in from reference TRBV5-1 and TRBJ2-7): KAGVTQTPRYLIKTRGQQVTLSCSPISGHRSVSWYQQTPGQGLQFLFEYFSETQRNKGNFPGRFSGRQFSNSRSEMNVSTLELGDSALYLCASSSDSYEQYFGPGTRLTVT.

The chain couples TRBV5-1 to TRBJ2-1, with TRBD2 as a possible D gene (5 bases). Trimming cost V 4 bases and J 2 bases, with 16 bases left between them. From germline, CDR1 is SGHRS and CDR2 YFSETQ. The CDR3 is made up of 16 amino acids. CDR3 loop: CASSLLEGVTYNEQFF. CDR3 DNA: TGCGCCAGCAGCCTTCTTGAGGGAGTCACCTACAATGAGCAGTTCTTC.

V gene TRBV7-2 combines with J gene TRBJ2-3; tentative D call: TRBD2 (6 bases). This CDR3 has 12 residues. Trimming removed 4 bases at V and 6 bases at J, with 8 bases between. The germline V gene encodes CDR1 SGHTA and CDR2 FQGNSA. The DNA for the CDR3 is TGTGCCAGCAGCTGGGACTTTGATACGCAGTATTTT. Encoded protein: CASSWDFDTQYF.

The chain is built from TRBV6-2 or TRBV6-3 and TRBJ2-3; TRBD2 aligns across 10 bases. Trimming at V came to 6 bases and at J to 8 bases, leaving 20 bases not matched to a gene. CDR1 MNHEY and CDR2 SVGEGT come from the germline V gene. The CDR3 covers 18 residues. The CDR3 region is CASSPYSAGGPTAGTQYF. In nucleotides, the CDR3 is TGTGCCAGCAGCCCCTATTCAGCGGGAGGGCCGACGGCAGGTACGCAGTATTTT.

The chain uses TRBV18 and TRBJ2-2; D is undetermined. From germline, CDR1 is KGHSH and CDR2 LQKENI. This CDR3 region has 15 residues. Trimming shortened V by 3 bases and J by 2 bases, and 10 bases separated the two germline ends. The chain's CDR3 is CASSPGRFNTGELFF. The CDR3 nucleotides are TGTGCCAGCTCACCTGGCAGGTTTAACACCGGGGAGCTGTTTTTT.

This clone is a singleton in its sample. The chain couples TRBV30 to TRBJ2-1; 9 bases are a match to TRBD1. This CDR3 comprises 12 residues. V was pared by 5 bases and J by 10 bases, with 6 bases of the junction left unmatched. CDR1 is GTSNPN and CDR2 is SVGIG in the germline V gene (reference sequence). The CDR3 bases are TGTGCCTGGTCTATAGGGACAGGGGAGCAGTTCTTC. It is translated as CAWSIGTGEQFF.

CDR3 loop: CSVRTGWNTEAFF. In nucleotides, the CDR3 is TGCAGCGTGCGGACAGGGTGGAACACTGAAGCTTTCTTT. The chain carries TRBV29-1 and TRBJ1-1; 8 positions agree with TRBD1. The junction had 4 bases not matched to a gene; V was cut back by 6 bases and J by 1 base. Germline V lookup: CDR1 SQVTM, CDR2 ANQGSEA. This CDR3 has 13 amino acids.

The chain joins TRBV18 to TRBJ2-1; 7 bases are a match to TRBD1. Germline V gives CDR1 KGHSH, CDR2 LQKENI. With 4 bases clipped from V and 3 bases from J, the junction kept 6 bases outside the gene matches. The CDR3 extends over 15 amino acids. The CDR3 here is CASSRSRDSYNEQFF. In nucleotides, the CDR3 is TGTGCCAGCTCACGGTCCCGGGACAGCTACAATGAGCAGTTCTTC.

Here the CDR3 DNA reads TGTGCCAGCAGCTTAGGAACCGGGACAGGGGTGCCTCGGGAGACCCAGTACTTC. Residues: CASSLGTGTGVPRETQYF. The J gene is TRBJ2-5, the V gene TRBV7-6; 10 bases align to TRBD1. CDR3 length equals 18 residues. Per germline, CDR1 SGHVS and CDR2 FNYEAQ. J gave up 5 bases and V 1 base, and 13 bases lay outside the gene matches.

The V gene is TRBV9, the J gene TRBJ1-2; 9 nucleotides align to TRBD1. Trimming at V came to 3 bases and at J to 1 base, leaving 13 bases not matched to a gene. The germline V gene encodes CDR1 SGDLS and CDR2 YYNGEE. This CDR3 spans 18 amino acids. The CDR3 loop reads CASSGQQAPGQGNYGYTF. CDR3 bases: TGTGCCAGCAGCGGCCAACAAGCCCCGGGACAGGGTAACTATGGCTACACCTTC.

CDR3 protein: CASTGAGVTGGELFF. Written as DNA, the CDR3 is TGTGCCAGCACGGGAGCGGGAGTAACGGGCGGGGAGCTGTTTTTT. J is TRBJ2-2 and V is TRBV6-5; 8 bases fit TRBD2. Trimming took 7 bases from V and 7 from J; bases not matched to a gene: 11. CDR1 and CDR2 (germline): MNHEY, SVGAGI. This CDR3 spans 15 amino acids.

The chain recombines TRBV4-2 with TRBJ2-3, with a tentative D call TRBD2 (5 bases). The CDR3 extends over 15 amino acids. CDR1 LGHNA and CDR2 YNFKEQ come from the germline V gene. V was shortened by 0 bases and J by 5 bases, with 12 bases between the two germline ends. The CDR3, as DNA: TGTGCCAGCAGCCAAGATGGACTTCCCCGAGATACGCAGTATTTT. Protein: CASSQDGLPRDTQYF.

As concerns this clone: Additional DNA sequences in this sample encode the identical CDR3. CDR3 in amino acids: CASSQEGGGSTDTQYF. CDR3 in DNA: TGTGCCAGCAGCCAAGAGGGGGGGGGTAGCACAGATACGCAGTATTTT. This chain joins TRBV4-2 and TRBJ2-3; 7 nucleotides agree with TRBD2. Per germline, CDR1 LGHNA and CDR2 YNFKEQ. The trim removed 0 bases at V and 0 bases at J, leaving 3 bases unmatched. The CDR3 totals 16 residues.

The chain carries TRBV7-9 and TRBJ2-3; D ambiguous. V lost 2 bases and J 0 bases, leaving 12 bases between the germline ends. The CDR3 is made up of 16 amino acids. The germline CDR1 and CDR2 sequences are SEHNR and FQNEAQ (reference sequence). The CDR3 loop is CASSLMRSLSTDTQYF. The DNA for the CDR3 is TGTGCCAGCAGCTTAATGAGGAGTTTAAGCACAGATACGCAGTATTTT.